The 23 T cell receptor beta chains below were found in one sample sequenced in a study of spatial heterogeneity in lung cancer. TCRdb passed the 5' RACE reads through MiXCR, listing each CDR3 protein once. The sample contains about 85,000 distinct CDR3 sequences, about a fifth of which appear only once. The time point here: sample taken at primary tumor resection. The sequenced material consisted of unsorted whole RNA from tumor, nontumor lung or frozen PBMC. This material consisted of PBMCs, taken at surgery. Receptors were obtained from a male donor with early-stage non-small cell lung cancer.

This clonotype has more than one count but fewer than ten. The rearrangement joins TRBV3-1 to TRBJ2-1, with D tentatively TRBD1 (5 bases). The length of the CDR3 is 13 residues. Germline V gene lookup returns CDR1 LGHDT and CDR2 YNNKEL (reference sequence). Trimming took off 1 base at V and 8 bases at J, with 9 bases between the two ends. The CDR3 spells CASSQAGFDEQFF. The DNA for the CDR3 is TGTGCCAGCAGCCAAGCAGGGTTCGATGAGCAGTTCTTC.

This clonotype was seen at least ten times. The rearrangement links TRBV28 to TRBJ1-4, with unresolved D. V was clipped by 6 bases and J by 5 bases, with 4 bases between them. The germline gives CDR1 MDHEN, CDR2 SYDVKM. CDR3 length: 11 residues. CDR3 protein: CASRANEKLFF. As DNA, the CDR3 is TGTGCCAGCAGGGCGAATGAAAAACTGTTTTTT.

The V and J genes are TRBV5-1 and TRBJ1-2; D gene uncertain. The CDR3 consists of 13 residues. V was shortened by 7 bases and J by 0 bases, with 10 bases between the two germline ends. CDR1 and CDR2 (germline): SGHRS, YFSETQ. The CDR3 is CASSDGSNYGYTF. CDR3 nucleotide sequence: TGCGCCAGCTCGGACGGATCTAACTATGGCTACACCTTC.

The sample holds a few counts of this clonotype. This chain joins TRBV20-1 and TRBJ2-1, with 7 nucleotides matching TRBD2. The V and J ends lost 6 bases and 8 bases, in that order; junction bases with no gene match: 19. Germline values: CDR1 DFQATT, CDR2 SNEGSKA (reference sequence). The CDR3 loop spans 16 amino acids. Here the CDR3 reads CSASDLAGLIVDEQFF. The CDR3 DNA follows: TGCAGTGCCAGTGATCTGGCGGGACTAATCGTCGATGAGCAGTTCTTC.

The table lists this clonotype with a few counts. This chain joins TRBV7-8 and TRBJ2-5, with D possibly TRBD1 on 5 matching bases. CDR1 is SGHVS and CDR2 is FQNEAQ in the germline V gene. V lost 1 base, J lost 5 bases, and 14 bases lay in between. The CDR3 has 15 amino acids. The CDR3 DNA reads TGTGCCAGCAGCTTAGATCCAGGGATAGAGGAGACCCAGTACTTC. Translated, it gives CASSLDPGIEETQYF.

The chain carries TRBV10-3 and TRBJ2-7, with 10 positions matching TRBD1. The CDR3 length is 17 residues. Germline-derived CDR1 and CDR2 are ENHRY and SYGVKD. V was pared by 6 bases and J by 0 bases, with 11 bases of the junction left unmatched. The CDR3: CAISPGTGVADSYEQYF. CDR3 sequence (DNA): TGTGCCATCAGCCCTGGGACAGGGGTTGCGGACTCCTACGAGCAGTACTTC.

This clonotype was counted between two and nine times. V is TRBV28 and J is TRBJ2-4; D unclear. Trimming took 4 bases from V and 0 from J, leaving 13 bases between them. Germline loops: CDR1 MDHEN, CDR2 SYDVKM. The CDR3 totals 16 residues. The CDR3 reads CASSSPQQLAKNIQYF. The CDR3 region has the DNA TGTGCCAGCAGTTCGCCACAGCAGCTAGCCAAAAACATTCAGTACTTC. Using reference TRBV28 and TRBJ2-4 for the parts outside the CDR3, the full variable domain is DVKVTQSSRYLVKRTGEKVFLECVQDMDHENMFWYRQDPGLGLRLIYFSYDVKMKEKGDIPEGYSVSREKKERFSLILESASTNQTSMYLCASSSPQQLAKNIQYFGAGTRLSVL.

V usage is TRBV5-1 and J usage is TRBJ2-7; 7 bases align to TRBD2. This CDR3 has 14 residues. The ends lost 7 bases at V and 5 bases at J; junction bases unmatched: 12. Per the germline V gene, CDR1 is SGHRS and CDR2 is YFSETQ. As DNA, the CDR3 is TGCGCCAGCGGAGGTGGCGGGAGTCCCCACGAGCAGTACTTC. Amino acids: CASGGGGSPHEQYF.

This clonotype was picked up many times. This chain links TRBV19 with TRBJ1-3; no reliable D call. CDR1 LNHDA and CDR2 SQIVND come from the germline V gene (reference sequence). This CDR3 has 16 amino acids. V lost 3 bases and J lost 0, with 12 bases in between. CDR3 amino acids: CASSIQATYSGNTIYF. The CDR3 DNA follows: TGTGCCAGTAGTATCCAGGCGACCTACTCTGGAAACACCATATATTTT.

This clonotype was observed once. The genes are TRBV5-1 and TRBJ2-2; D not resolved. The CDR3 covers 14 residues. Germline V gene sequence: CDR1 SGHRS, CDR2 YFSETQ. The germline V and J ends were trimmed by 7 bases and 0 bases, with 10 bases remaining between them. The CDR3 region has the DNA TGCGCCAGCCAAGGACGGGCGAACACCGGGGAGCTGTTTTTT. It yields the protein CASQGRANTGELFF.

The V call is TRBV2, the J call TRBJ2-5, with D possibly being TRBD1 (5 bases). The germline V gene has CDR1 SNHLY and CDR2 FYNNEI. Trimming stripped 1 base from V and 5 bases from J, with 11 bases between. There are 14 residues in the CDR3. In DNA form, the CDR3 reads TGTGCCAGCAGTGAAGGATCAGGGTGGGAGACCCAGTACTTC. Translating gives CASSEGSGWETQYF.

This clonotype has ten or more counts. This chain links TRBV11-1 with TRBJ2-3; 8 nucleotides align to TRBD1. The V segment lost 2 bases and the J segment 4 bases; nucleotides outside the gene matches: 8. CDR1 SGHAT and CDR2 FQDESV come from the germline V gene (reference sequence). There are 16 residues in the CDR3. CDR3 DNA sequence: TGTGCCAGCAGCTTAAACAGGGGGTCCCTACCAGATACGCAGTATTTT. The encoded protein is CASSLNRGSLPDTQYF.

This clonotype has just a few counts. The chain uses TRBV6-6 and TRBJ2-4; 10 bases map to TRBD2. The CDR3 runs to 14 residues. Unmatched junction bases numbered 2, after V lost 4 bases and J lost 5 bases. In germline, CDR1 is MNHNY, CDR2 SVGAGI (reference sequence). DNA of the CDR3: TGTGCCAGCAGTTTAGCGGGGGGACAAAACATTCAGTACTTC. Its protein product is CASSLAGGQNIQYF.

The sample holds a few counts of this clonotype. The V call is TRBV27, the J call TRBJ2-5, with 12 positions matching TRBD1. Germline CDR1 reads MNHEY; CDR2 reads SMNVEV (reference sequence). V dropped 6 bases and J dropped 6; count of bases not matched to a gene: 8. The CDR3 is 15 residues long. This chain's CDR3 is CASSAGTGGRKTQYF. DNA of the CDR3: TGTGCCAGCAGCGCCGGGACAGGGGGCAGAAAGACCCAGTACTTC.

This clonotype has ten or more counts. This sequence joins TRBV6-2 or TRBV6-3 and TRBJ1-1; D is uncertain. Per the germline V gene, CDR1 is MNHEY and CDR2 is SVGEGT. The V and J ends lost 2 bases and 0 bases respectively, with 13 bases between them. The CDR3 sequence is 16 residues long. CDR3 sequence: CASSYGIWSLNTEAFF. The CDR3, as DNA: TGTGCCAGCAGTTACGGGATCTGGAGCCTGAACACTGAAGCTTTCTTT.

The genes are TRBV4-1 and TRBJ1-1; no firm D call. V gave up 1 base and J gave up 4 bases, with 7 bases separating them. The CDR3 covers 13 residues. In germline, CDR1 is MGHRA, CDR2 YSYEKL. CDR3: CASSQVTSTEAFF. Here the CDR3 DNA reads TGCGCCAGCAGCCAAGTAACCTCCACTGAAGCTTTCTTT.

V usage is TRBV27 and J usage is TRBJ2-7; TRBD2 is a possible D gene (6 bases). Germline V gives CDR1 MNHEY, CDR2 SMNVEV (reference sequence). This CDR3 spans 14 amino acids. V was pared by 3 bases and J by 0 bases, with 9 bases between. The CDR3 sequence: CASSFSGSSYEQYF. The CDR3 DNA reads as TGTGCCAGCAGTTTTTCCGGGAGCTCCTACGAGCAGTACTTC.

This clonotype was observed at least ten times. V is TRBV6-5 and J is TRBJ2-3, with TRBD2 as a possible D gene (6 bases). V lost 10 bases and J 0 bases, leaving 17 bases between the germline ends. Germline V gene lookup returns CDR1 MNHEY and CDR2 SVGAGI. The CDR3 spans 15 residues. The CDR3 loop reads CATLSGTLSTDTQYF. For the CDR3, the DNA is TGTGCCACCCTCTCCGGGACTCTAAGCACAGATACGCAGTATTTT.

The chain employs TRBV5-1 and TRBJ2-3, with D perhaps matching TRBD1 (5 bases). The CDR3 spans 14 residues. Germline V lookup: CDR1 SGHRS, CDR2 YFSETQ. V was clipped by 0 bases and J by 4 bases, with 9 bases between them. Here the CDR3 reads CASSLDSGPDTQYF. In DNA form, the CDR3 reads TGCGCCAGCAGCTTGGACTCAGGGCCAGATACGCAGTATTTT.

This clonotype has at least ten counts. V is TRBV5-4 and J is TRBJ2-3; 7 nucleotides align to TRBD2. CDR3 length: 14 residues. The V gene's germline CDR1 is SGHNT and CDR2 YYREEE (reference sequence). V dropped 2 bases and J dropped 2; count of bases not matched to a gene: 2. The CDR3 DNA reads as TGTGCCAGCAGCTTAGCGGGGCCCACAGATACGCAGTATTTT. It yields the protein CASSLAGPTDTQYF.

This chain uses TRBV7-9 with TRBJ1-5; 10 bases agree with TRBD1. Germline values: CDR1 SEHNR, CDR2 FQNEAQ (reference sequence). The CDR3 is 15 residues long. Trimming at V came to 4 bases and at J to 7 bases, leaving 7 bases not matched to a gene. CDR3 nucleotides: TGTGCCAGCAGCTGGACAGGGGGATACAGGCAGCCCCAGCATTTT. Its protein is CASSWTGGYRQPQHF. Full variable domain (missing parts from reference TRBV7-9 and TRBJ1-5): DTGVSQNPRHKITKRGQNVTFRCDPISEHNRLYWYRQTLGQGPEFLTYFQNEAQLEKSRLLSDRFSAERPKGSFSTLEIQRTEQGDSAMYLCASSWTGGYRQPQHFGDGTRLSIL.

J is TRBJ2-7 and V is TRBV20-1; D perhaps matches TRBD1 (6 bases). V was trimmed by 6 bases and J by 2 bases, leaving 11 bases between them. Per the germline V gene, CDR1 is DFQATT and CDR2 is SNEGSKA (reference sequence). The CDR3 covers 12 residues. As DNA, the CDR3 is TGCAGTGCAAAACAGGGTCCCTACGAGCAGTACTTC. Its protein is CSAKQGPYEQYF.

In this sample, this clonotype turned up a few times. This chain links TRBV28 with TRBJ2-6; D unclear. CDR1 is MDHEN, CDR2 SYDVKM, per germline. V was pared by 5 bases and J by 0 bases, with 8 bases between. The CDR3 sequence is 15 residues long. CDR3 sequence reads: CASSLQASGANVLTF. The CDR3 DNA reads TGTGCCAGCAGTCTGCAGGCCTCTGGGGCCAACGTCCTGACTTTC.